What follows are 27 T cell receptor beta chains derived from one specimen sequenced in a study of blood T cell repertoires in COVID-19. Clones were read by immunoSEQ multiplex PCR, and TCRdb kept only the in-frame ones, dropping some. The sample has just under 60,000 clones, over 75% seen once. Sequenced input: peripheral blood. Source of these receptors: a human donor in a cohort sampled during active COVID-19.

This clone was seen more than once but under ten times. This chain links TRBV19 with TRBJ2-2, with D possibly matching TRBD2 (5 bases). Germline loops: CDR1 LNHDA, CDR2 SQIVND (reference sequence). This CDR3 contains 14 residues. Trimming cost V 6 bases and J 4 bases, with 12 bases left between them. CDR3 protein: CASRRRESTGELFF. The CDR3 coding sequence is TGTGCCAGTAGGCGTAGGGAGAGCACCGGGGAGCTGTTTTTT.

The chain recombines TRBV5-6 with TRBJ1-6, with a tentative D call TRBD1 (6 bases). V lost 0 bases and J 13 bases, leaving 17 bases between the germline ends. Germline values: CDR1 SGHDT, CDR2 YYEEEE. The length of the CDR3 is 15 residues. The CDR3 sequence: CASSLGGRRGFPLHF. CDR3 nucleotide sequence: TGTGCCAGCAGCTTGGGTGGGCGCAGGGGTTTCCCCCTCCACTTT.

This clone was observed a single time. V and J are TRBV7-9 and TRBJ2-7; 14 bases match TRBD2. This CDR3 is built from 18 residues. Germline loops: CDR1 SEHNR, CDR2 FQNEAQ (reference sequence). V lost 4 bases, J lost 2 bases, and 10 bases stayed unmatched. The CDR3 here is CASSSGTSGSFGAYEQYF. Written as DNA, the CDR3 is TGTGCCAGCAGCTCCGGGACTAGCGGGAGTTTTGGGGCCTACGAGCAGTACTTC.

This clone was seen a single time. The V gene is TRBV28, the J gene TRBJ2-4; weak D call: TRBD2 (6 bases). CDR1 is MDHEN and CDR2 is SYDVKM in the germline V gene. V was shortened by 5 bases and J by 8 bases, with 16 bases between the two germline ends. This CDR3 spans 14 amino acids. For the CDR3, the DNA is TGTGCCAGCAGTAGAACCGGAGTAGCGGACATTCAGTACTTC. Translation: CASSRTGVADIQYF.

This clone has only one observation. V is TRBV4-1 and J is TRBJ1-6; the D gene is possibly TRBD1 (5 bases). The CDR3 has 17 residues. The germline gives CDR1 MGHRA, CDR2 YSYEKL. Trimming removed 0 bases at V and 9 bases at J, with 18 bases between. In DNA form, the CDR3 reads TGCGCCAGCAGCCAAGATCGAGCCAGGGAATCGGGTTCACCCCTCCACTTT. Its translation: CASSQDRARESGSPLHF.

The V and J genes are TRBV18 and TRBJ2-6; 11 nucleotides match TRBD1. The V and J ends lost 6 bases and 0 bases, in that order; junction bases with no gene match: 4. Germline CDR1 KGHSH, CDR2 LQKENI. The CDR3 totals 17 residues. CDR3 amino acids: CASSGQGAGSGANVLTF. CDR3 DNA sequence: TGTGCCAGCTCTGGACAGGGGGCGGGCTCTGGGGCCAACGTCCTGACTTTC. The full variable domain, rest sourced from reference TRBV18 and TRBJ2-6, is NAGVMQNPRHLVRRRGQEARLRCSPMKGHSHVYWYRQLPEEGLKFMVYLQKENIIDESGMPKERFSAEFPKEGPSILRIQQVVRGDSAAYFCASSGQGAGSGANVLTFGAGSRLTVL.

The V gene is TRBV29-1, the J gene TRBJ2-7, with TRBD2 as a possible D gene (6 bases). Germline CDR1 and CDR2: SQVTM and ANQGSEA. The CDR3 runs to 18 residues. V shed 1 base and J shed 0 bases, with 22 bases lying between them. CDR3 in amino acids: CSVEGGIGGRRSSYEQYF. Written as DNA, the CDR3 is TGCAGCGTTGAAGGGGGTATCGGGGGAAGACGGAGCTCCTACGAGCAGTACTTC.

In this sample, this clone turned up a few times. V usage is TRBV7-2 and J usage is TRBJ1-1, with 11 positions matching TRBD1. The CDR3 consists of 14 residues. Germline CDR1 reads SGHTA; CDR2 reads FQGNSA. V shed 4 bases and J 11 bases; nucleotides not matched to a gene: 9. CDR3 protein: CASSSSGQGVGAFF. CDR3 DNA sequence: TGTGCCAGCAGCTCATCGGGACAGGGGGTAGGTGCTTTCTTT.

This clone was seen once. The CDR3 is CASSFPSRQRPNSPLHF. Here the CDR3 DNA reads TGTGCCAGCAGCTTTCCCAGTCGACAGAGGCCTAATTCACCCCTCCACTTT. The chain has TRBV11-2 and TRBJ1-6, with D possibly TRBD1 on 5 matching bases. Deletions cut 3 bases from V and 6 bases from J, with 18 bases between. The CDR3 is made up of 17 amino acids. The germline gives CDR1 SGHAT, CDR2 FQNNGV.

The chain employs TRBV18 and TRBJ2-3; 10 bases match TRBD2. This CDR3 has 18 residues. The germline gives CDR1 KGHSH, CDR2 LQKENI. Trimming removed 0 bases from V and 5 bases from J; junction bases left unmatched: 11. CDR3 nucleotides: TGTGCCAGCTCACCACCAGGGCTAGCGGGAGCCGGCCGAGATACGCAGTATTTT. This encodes CASSPPGLAGAGRDTQYF.

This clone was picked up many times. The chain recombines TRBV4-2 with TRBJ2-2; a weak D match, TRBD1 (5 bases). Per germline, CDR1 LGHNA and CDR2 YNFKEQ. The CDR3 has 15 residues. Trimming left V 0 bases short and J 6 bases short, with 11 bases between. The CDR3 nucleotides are TGTGCCAGCAGCCAAGAAGGGTCAGGGCCCGGGGAGCTGTTTTTT. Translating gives CASSQEGSGPGELFF.

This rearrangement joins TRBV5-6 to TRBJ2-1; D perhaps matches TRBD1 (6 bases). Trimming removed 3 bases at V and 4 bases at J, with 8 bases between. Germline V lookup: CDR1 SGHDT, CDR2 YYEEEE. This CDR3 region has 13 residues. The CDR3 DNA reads TGTGCCAGCAGCTGGGGGCCATACAATGAGCAGTTCTTC. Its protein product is CASSWGPYNEQFF.

CDR3 amino acids: CASSSRLAGGRNTGELFF. Here the CDR3 DNA reads TGTGCCAGCTCATCCCGACTAGCGGGAGGGCGGAACACCGGGGAGCTGTTTTTT. This rearrangement joins TRBV18 to TRBJ2-2; 14 bases are shared with TRBD2. The CDR3 is 18 amino acids. With 5 bases clipped from V and 1 base from J, the junction kept 6 bases outside the gene matches. Germline assignment: CDR1 KGHSH and CDR2 LQKENI.

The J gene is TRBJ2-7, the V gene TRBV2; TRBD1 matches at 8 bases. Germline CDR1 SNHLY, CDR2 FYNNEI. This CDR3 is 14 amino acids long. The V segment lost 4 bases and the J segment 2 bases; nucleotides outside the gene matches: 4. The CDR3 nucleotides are TGTGCCAGCAGTGTGAAACAGGGGGCCTACGAGCAGTACTTC. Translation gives CASSVKQGAYEQYF.

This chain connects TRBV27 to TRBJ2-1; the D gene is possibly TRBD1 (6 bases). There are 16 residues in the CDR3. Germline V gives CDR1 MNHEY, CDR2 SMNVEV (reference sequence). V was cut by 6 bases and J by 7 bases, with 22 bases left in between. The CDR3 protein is CASSPPQGWVVNEQFF. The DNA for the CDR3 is TGTGCCAGCAGCCCCCCGCAGGGGTGGGTAGTGAATGAGCAGTTCTTC.

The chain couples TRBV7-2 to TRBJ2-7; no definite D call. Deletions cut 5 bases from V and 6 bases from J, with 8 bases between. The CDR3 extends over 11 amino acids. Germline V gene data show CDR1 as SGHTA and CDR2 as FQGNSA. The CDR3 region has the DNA TGTGCCAGCAGCAGCCCACCCGAGCAGTACTTC. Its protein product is CASSSPPEQYF.

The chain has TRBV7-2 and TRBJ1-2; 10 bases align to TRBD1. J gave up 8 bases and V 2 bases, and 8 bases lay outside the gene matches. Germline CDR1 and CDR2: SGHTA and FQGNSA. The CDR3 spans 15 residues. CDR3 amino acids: CASSLQGQGTDGYTF. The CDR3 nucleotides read TGTGCCAGCAGCTTACAGGGACAGGGGACTGACGGCTACACCTTC.

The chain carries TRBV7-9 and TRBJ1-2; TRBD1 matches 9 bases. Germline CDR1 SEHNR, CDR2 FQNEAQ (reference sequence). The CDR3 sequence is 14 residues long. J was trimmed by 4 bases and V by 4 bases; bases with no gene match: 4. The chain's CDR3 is CASSWGTGTYGYTF. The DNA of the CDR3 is TGTGCCAGCAGCTGGGGGACAGGGACCTATGGCTACACCTTC.

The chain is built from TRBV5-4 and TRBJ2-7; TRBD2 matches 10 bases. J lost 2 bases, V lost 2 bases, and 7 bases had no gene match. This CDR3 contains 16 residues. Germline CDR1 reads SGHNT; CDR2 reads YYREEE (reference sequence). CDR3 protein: CASSLASGGSTYEQYF. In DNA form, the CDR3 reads TGTGCCAGCAGCTTAGCTAGCGGGGGATCCACCTACGAGCAGTACTTC. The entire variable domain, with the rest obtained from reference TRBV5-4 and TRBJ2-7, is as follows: ETGVTQSPTHLIKTRGQQVTLRCSSQSGHNTVSWYQQALGQGPQFIFQYYREEENGRGNFPPRFSGLQFPNYSSELNVNALELDDSALYLCASSLASGGSTYEQYFGPGTRLTVT.

The CDR3 is CASSGRVGGPVQETQYF. Written as DNA, the CDR3 is TGTGCCAGCAGCGGGAGAGTTGGAGGTCCGGTCCAAGAGACCCAGTACTTC. V and J are TRBV19 and TRBJ2-5; 8 bases map to TRBD2. The CDR3 is 17 residues long. CDR1 is LNHDA, CDR2 SQIVND, per germline (reference sequence). The ends lost 9 bases at V and 1 base at J; junction bases unmatched: 16.

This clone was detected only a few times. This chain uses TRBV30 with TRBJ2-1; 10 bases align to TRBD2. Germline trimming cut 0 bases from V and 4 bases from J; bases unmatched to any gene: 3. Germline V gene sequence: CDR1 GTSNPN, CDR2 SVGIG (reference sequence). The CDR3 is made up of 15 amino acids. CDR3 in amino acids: CAWSVLLAGYNEQFF. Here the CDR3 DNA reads TGTGCCTGGAGTGTACTACTAGCGGGATACAATGAGCAGTTCTTC.

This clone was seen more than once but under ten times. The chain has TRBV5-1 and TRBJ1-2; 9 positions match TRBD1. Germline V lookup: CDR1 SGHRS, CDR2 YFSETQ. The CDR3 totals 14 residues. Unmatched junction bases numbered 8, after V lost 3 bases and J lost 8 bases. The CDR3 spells CASSYLQGAEGYTF. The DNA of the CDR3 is TGCGCCAGCAGCTATCTACAGGGGGCCGAGGGCTACACCTTC. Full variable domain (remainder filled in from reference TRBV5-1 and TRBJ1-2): KAGVTQTPRYLIKTRGQQVTLSCSPISGHRSVSWYQQTPGQGLQFLFEYFSETQRNKGNFPGRFSGRQFSNSRSEMNVSTLELGDSALYLCASSYLQGAEGYTFGSGTRLTVV.

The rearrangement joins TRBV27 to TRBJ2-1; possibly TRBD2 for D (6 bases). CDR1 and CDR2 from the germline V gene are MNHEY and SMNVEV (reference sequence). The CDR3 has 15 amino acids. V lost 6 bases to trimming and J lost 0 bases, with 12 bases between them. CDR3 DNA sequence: TGTGCCAGCAGAAAAGACGGGAGCTCCTACAATGAGCAGTTCTTC. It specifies CASRKDGSSYNEQFF.

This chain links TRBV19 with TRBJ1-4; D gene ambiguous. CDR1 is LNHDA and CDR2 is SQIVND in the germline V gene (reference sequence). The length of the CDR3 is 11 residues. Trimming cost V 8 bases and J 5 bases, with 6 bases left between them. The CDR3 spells CASRQNEKLFF. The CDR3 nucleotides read TGTGCCAGTCGTCAGAATGAAAAACTGTTTTTT.

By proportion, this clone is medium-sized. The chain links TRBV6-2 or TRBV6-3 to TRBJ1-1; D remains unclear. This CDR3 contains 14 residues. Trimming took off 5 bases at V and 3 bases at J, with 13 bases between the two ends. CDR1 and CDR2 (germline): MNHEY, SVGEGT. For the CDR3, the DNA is TGTGCCAGCAGTCCGCCAACAGAGCACACTGAAGCTTTCTTT. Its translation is CASSPPTEHTEAFF.

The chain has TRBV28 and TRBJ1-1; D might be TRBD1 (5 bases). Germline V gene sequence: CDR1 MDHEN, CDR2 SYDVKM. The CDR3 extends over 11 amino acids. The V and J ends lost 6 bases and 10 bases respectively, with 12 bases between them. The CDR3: CASSHLGGAFF. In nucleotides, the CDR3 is TGTGCCAGCAGCCATCTCGGGGGAGCTTTCTTT.

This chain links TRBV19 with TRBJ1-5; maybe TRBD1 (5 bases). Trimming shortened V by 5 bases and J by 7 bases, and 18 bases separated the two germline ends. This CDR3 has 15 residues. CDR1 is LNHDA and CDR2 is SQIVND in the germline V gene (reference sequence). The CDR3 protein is CASSATFQGRQPQHF. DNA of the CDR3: TGTGCCAGTAGTGCCACCTTTCAGGGCAGGCAGCCCCAGCATTTT.